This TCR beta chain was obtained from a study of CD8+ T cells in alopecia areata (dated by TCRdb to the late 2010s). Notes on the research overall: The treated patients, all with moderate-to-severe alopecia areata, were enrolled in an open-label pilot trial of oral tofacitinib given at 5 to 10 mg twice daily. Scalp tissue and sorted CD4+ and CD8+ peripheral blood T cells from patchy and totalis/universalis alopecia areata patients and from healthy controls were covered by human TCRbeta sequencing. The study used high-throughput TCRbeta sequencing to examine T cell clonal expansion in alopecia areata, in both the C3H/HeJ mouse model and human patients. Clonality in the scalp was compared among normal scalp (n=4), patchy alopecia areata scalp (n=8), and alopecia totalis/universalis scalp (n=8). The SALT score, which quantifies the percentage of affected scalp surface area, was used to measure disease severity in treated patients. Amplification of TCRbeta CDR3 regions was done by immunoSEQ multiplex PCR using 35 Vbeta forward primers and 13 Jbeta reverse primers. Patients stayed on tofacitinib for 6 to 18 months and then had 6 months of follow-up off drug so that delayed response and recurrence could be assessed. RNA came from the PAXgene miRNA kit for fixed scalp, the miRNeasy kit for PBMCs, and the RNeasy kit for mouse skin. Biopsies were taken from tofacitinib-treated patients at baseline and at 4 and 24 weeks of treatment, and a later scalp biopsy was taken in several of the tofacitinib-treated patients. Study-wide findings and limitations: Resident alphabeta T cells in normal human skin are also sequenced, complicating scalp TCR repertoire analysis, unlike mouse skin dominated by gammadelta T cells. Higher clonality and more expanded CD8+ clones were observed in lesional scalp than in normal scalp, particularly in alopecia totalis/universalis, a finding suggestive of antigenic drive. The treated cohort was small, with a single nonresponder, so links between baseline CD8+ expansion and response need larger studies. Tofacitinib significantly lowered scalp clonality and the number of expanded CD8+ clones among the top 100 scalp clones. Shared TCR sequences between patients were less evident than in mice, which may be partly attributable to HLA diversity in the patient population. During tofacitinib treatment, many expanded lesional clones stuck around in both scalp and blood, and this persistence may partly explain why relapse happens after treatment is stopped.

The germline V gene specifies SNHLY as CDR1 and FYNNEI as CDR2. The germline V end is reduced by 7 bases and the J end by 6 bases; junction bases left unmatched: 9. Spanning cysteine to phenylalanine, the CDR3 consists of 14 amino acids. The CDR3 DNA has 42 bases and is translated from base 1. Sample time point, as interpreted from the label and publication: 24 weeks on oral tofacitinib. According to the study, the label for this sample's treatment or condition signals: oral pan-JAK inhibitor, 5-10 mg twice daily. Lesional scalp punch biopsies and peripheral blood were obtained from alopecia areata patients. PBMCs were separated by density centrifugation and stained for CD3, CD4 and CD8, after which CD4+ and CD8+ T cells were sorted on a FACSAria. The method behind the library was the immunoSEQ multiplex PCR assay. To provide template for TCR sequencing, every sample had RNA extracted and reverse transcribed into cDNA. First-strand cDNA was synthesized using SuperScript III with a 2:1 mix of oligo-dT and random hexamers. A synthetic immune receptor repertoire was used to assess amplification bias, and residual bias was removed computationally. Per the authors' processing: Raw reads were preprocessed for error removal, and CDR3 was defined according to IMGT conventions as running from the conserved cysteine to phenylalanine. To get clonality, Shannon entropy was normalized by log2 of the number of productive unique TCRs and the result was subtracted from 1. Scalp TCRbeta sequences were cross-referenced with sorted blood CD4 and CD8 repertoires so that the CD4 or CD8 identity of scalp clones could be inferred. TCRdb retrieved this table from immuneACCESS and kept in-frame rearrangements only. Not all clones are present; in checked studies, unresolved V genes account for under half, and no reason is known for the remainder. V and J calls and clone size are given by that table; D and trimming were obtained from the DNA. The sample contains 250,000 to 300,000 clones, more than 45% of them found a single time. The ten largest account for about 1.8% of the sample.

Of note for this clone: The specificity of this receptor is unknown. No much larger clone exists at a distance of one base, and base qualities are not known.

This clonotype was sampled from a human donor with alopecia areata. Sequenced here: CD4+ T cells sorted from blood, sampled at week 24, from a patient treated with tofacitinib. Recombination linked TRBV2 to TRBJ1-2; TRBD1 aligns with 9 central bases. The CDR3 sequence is CASIRLGQGNGYTF. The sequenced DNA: TGTGCCAGCATCCGCCTTGGACAGGGGAATGGCTACACCTTC.